This section outlines one TCR beta chain sequence together with its context. Its matching antigen is unknown. The sample comes from a study of T cell responses to AZD1222 COVID-19 vaccine. Study-wide results and caveats: Repertoire sampling was restricted to post-peak T cell response timepoints.

CDR1 is SGHTA and CDR2 is FQGTGA in the germline V gene. This CDR3 region has 14 residues. V was clipped by 5 bases and J by 2 bases, with 10 bases between them. Assay used: immunoSEQ multiplex PCR; TCRdb lists only in-frame clones, some missing. Of 95,000 to 150,000 clones listed, approximately 88% are singletons. The clonotype originates from an adult in good health. The sample consisted of peripheral blood, taken on day 0 of AZD1222 vaccination. The V call is TRBV7-3, the J call TRBJ1-3; D unresolved. The CDR3 DNA reads TGTGCCAGCAGCCCTCTCACCACTGGAAACACCATATATTTT. Translating it yields CASSPLTTGNTIYF.